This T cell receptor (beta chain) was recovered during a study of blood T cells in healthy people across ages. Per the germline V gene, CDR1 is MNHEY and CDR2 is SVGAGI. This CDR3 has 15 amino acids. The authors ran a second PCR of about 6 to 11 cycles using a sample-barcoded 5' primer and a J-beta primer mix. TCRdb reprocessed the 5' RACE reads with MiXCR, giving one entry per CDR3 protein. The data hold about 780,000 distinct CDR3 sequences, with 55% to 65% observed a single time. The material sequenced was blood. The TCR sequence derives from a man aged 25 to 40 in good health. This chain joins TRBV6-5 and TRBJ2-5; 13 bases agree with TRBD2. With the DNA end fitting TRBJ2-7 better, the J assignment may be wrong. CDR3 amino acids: CASTLGLAGAYEQYF. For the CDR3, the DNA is TGTGCCAGCACCCTCGGACTAGCGGGGGCCTACGAGCAGTACTTC.